This TCR beta chain was retrieved from a study of T cells in Graves' hyperthyroidism and ophthalmopathy. RNA transcripts gave rise to amplified TCR beta CDR3 regions. Initially, a first-round RT-PCR of the TCR CDR3 employed the HTBI primer set. TCRdb reprocessed the multiplex PCR reads via MiXCR and lists one record per CDR3 protein. The sample carries approximately 620,000 distinct CDR3 sequences, about a sixth recorded once. This sample holds PBMCs from 9.5 to 10 ml fresh peripheral blood. Germline V gives CDR1 SGHTA, CDR2 FQGNSA. CDR3 size: 15 residues. Trimming left V 0 bases short and J 8 bases short, with 14 bases between. This clonotype was counted only a few times.

The sequencing sample was made of blood. The TCR comes from a woman aged 40 to 50 with Graves' ophthalmopathy. The chain links TRBV7-2 to TRBJ2-4; possible D gene TRBD1, 5 bases. CDR3 loop: CASSLAGAPRYIQYF. For the CDR3, the DNA is TGTGCCAGCAGCTTAGCAGGGGCCCCAAGGTACATTCAGTACTTC.